This T cell receptor beta chain derives from a study of blood T cell repertoires in COVID-19. CDR3 length equals 15 residues. Germline V gene data show CDR1 as SNHLY and CDR2 as FYNNEI. Trimming removed 2 bases from V and 8 bases from J, with 18 bases in between. Measured with immunoSEQ multiplex PCR; TCRdb has only the in-frame clones, and not every one. The repertoire holds some 49,000 clones, with 81% as singletons. This rearrangement joins TRBV2 to TRBJ1-2; D may be TRBD1 (6 bases). Sequences were obtained from peripheral blood. The clonotype originates from a woman aged 80 or over with COVID-19, enrolled during active disease. The CDR3 reads CASSELGGPREGYTF. In DNA, the CDR3 is TGTGCCAGCAGTGAACTTGGGGGCCCTAGGGAGGGCTACACCTTC.